The 2 T cell receptor beta chains reported below all come from one sample, sequenced in a study of PD-1 blockade in classical Hodgkin lymphoma. Every patient had relapsed following autologous stem cell transplantation, and cohorts differed in brentuximab vedotin exposure. Profiling relied on immunoSEQ multiplex PCR, and the TCRdb table lists in-frame clones only, not all of them. The table has more than 30,000 clones, about 90% seen once. Sequenced here: peripheral blood mononuclear cells (PBMCs), sampled before the second cycle of nivolumab. These receptors were collected from a human donor with classical Hodgkin lymphoma.

V usage is TRBV5-4 and J usage is TRBJ2-1; 11 bases line up with TRBD2. CDR1 is SGHNT, CDR2 YYREEE, per germline (reference sequence). V was clipped by 4 bases and J by 6 bases; unmatched bases: 6. CDR3 length: 15 amino acids. The chain's CDR3 is CASSIAGGSSNEQFF. The CDR3 nucleotides are TGTGCCAGCAGCATAGCGGGAGGGTCTAGCAATGAGCAGTTCTTC.

This chain joins TRBV6-5 and TRBJ2-3; D unresolved. Trimming took off 5 bases at V and 6 bases at J, with 9 bases between the two ends. The CDR3 loop spans 12 amino acids. Germline V CDR1 and CDR2: MNHEY, SVGAGI. The CDR3 bases are TGTGCCAGCAGTACGACACCCGATACGCAGTATTTT. Protein: CASSTTPDTQYF.